The rows below give T cell receptor beta chains drawn from one sample of a study of blood T cell repertoires in COVID-19. Libraries were prepared by immunoSEQ multiplex PCR; TCRdb keeps only in-frame clonotypes and omits some of them. The sample consists of roughly 75,000 clones, around 85% of them appearing once. The sample consisted of peripheral blood. These receptors were taken from a man aged 45 to 65 with COVID-19, enrolled during active disease. The conserved cysteine and the conserved F or W are not part of the CDR3 here. Each record gives: V gene, clone size, D gene, J gene, CDR3 protein. The D gene is left open where the match is weak. Where a row states a size, it is once, few, many or the class of an expanded clone; other rows omit it.

>TRBV11-3|.|.|TRBJ2-3
ASSQNSLSTDTQY
>TRBV6-5|.|.|TRBJ1-1
ASSYSSGGAEAF
>TRBV19|.|TRBD1|TRBJ2-5
ASSMGQGAWETQY
>TRBV25-1|.|.|TRBJ2-5
ASSDDRKETQY
>TRBV7-2|.|.|TRBJ2-3
ASSPLGGSTDTQY
>TRBV3-1/TRBV3-2|.|TRBD2|TRBJ2-7
ASSQDLRASGPYEQY
>TRBV6-5|.|.|TRBJ1-3
ASSRGQSSGNTIY
>TRBV10-3|.|TRBD1|TRBJ1-2
AGGGTGGLDYGYT
>TRBV27|.|TRBD2|TRBJ2-3
ASRFKTTSGRSADTQY
>TRBV6-5|.|.|TRBJ1-1
ASSFEGAGNTEAF
>TRBV7-3|.|TRBD2|TRBJ2-1
ASRLGGSTYNEQF
>TRBV28|.|TRBD1|TRBJ2-6
ASYRGAGANVLT
>TRBV7-3|once|TRBD2|TRBJ2-2
ASSSSGLAGEAELF
>TRBV2|.|.|TRBJ2-3
ASSEMGFRTDTQY
>TRBV10-3|.|TRBD1|TRBJ2-1
AISSRTGTSQNNEQF
>TRBV5-1|once|.|TRBJ1-6
ASSLSRPRYSPLH
>TRBV30|.|.|TRBJ2-7
AWTKGAYEQY
>TRBV7-2|.|TRBD1|TRBJ1-2
ASSSRTGTGYT
>TRBV6-5|.|.|TRBJ1-5
ASNKMIGADQPQH
>TRBV19|.|.|TRBJ1-1
ASRSQANTEAF
>TRBV3-1/TRBV3-2|.|TRBD2|TRBJ2-2
ASSQVWEGRNTGELF
>TRBV6-4|.|.|TRBJ1-5
ASSVQANQPQH
>TRBV12-3/TRBV12-4|once|.|TRBJ1-2
ASSLSTYGYT
>TRBV21-1|few|.|TRBJ1-1
ASSTRDRGYNTEAF
>TRBV30|.|.|TRBJ1-1
AWGRLNTEAF
>TRBV6-2/TRBV6-3|once|.|TRBJ2-7
ASSYRRVALYEQY
>TRBV6-5|.|.|TRBJ2-1
ASSYGRTGNEQF
>TRBV6-5|.|.|TRBJ2-7
ASSYDWQSSYEQY
>TRBV6-6|.|.|TRBJ1-6
ASSYAGGRDSPLH
>TRBV3-1/TRBV3-2|.|TRBD1|TRBJ1-6
ASSQGTGGSPLH
>TRBV2|once|.|TRBJ1-5
ASSEPGQLNQPQH
>TRBV7-8|.|.|TRBJ1-1
ASSLVTGGGTEAF
>TRBV5-6|.|TRBD1|TRBJ2-7
ASSLVGTGKSYEQY
>TRBV12-3/TRBV12-4|.|.|TRBJ2-2
ASTPTAGELF
>TRBV6-5|.|.|TRBJ2-2
ASRPSGWELF
>TRBV5-4|.|.|TRBJ2-7
ASRSPGLNEQY
>TRBV2|.|.|TRBJ1-1
ASSVGGMNTEAF